This T cell receptor beta chain originates from a study of technical replicates of blood from several donors. The CDR3 is 14 amino acids. Libraries were prepared by immunoSEQ multiplex PCR; TCRdb keeps only in-frame clonotypes and omits some of them. The sample lists 40,000 to 55,000 clones, about 96% seen once, with 0.39% in the top ten. The V and J genes are TRBV7-5 and TRBJ2-5; TRBD2 was called by the table and not checked on the DNA. TRBV7-5 is flagged as a pseudogene. Specimen: T cells isolated from PBMCs. The TCR comes from a human donor in good health. For the CDR3, the DNA is TGTGTCAGAAATAGAGCTAGCGACCAAGAGACCCAGTACTTC. Amino acid sequence: CVRNRASDQETQYF.